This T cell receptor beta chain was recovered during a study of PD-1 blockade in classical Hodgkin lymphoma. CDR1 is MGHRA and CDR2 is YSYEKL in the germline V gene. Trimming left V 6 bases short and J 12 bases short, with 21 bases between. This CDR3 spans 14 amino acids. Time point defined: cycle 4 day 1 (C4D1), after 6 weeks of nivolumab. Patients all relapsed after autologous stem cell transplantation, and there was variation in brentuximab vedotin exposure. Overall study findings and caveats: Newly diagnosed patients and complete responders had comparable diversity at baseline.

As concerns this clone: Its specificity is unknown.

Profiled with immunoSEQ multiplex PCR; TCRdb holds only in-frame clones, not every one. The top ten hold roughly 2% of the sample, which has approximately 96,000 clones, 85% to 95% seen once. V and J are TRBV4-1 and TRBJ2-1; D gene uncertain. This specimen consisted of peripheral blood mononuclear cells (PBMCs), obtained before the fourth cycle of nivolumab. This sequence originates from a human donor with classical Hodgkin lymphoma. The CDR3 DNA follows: TGCGCCAGCAGTATCAACGTTGCGCATTGTGGGCAGTTCTTC. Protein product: CASSINVAHCGQFF.